This is a list of T cell receptor beta chains from one sample in a study of technical replicates of blood from several donors. The repertoire was sequenced with immunoSEQ multiplex PCR; TCRdb's copy has only in-frame clones and lacks some. The sample yields about 99,000 clones, 95% seen once. The sample consisted of T cells isolated from PBMCs. The receptor set was obtained from a human donor in good health. Both conserved end residues are part of each CDR3. D genes are given only for firm matches. Clone sizes are given selectively: once, few, many, or a class where the clone is expanded.

V gene	J gene	D gene	clone size	CDR3 DNA	CDR3 protein
TRBV18	TRBJ1-1	TRBD1	.	TGTGCCAGCTCACCACCGGCAGGGGGCTTGAACACTGAAGCTTTCTTT	CASSPPAGGLNTEAFF
TRBV9	TRBJ1-2	.	once	TGTGCCAGCAGCCCAACCCAGGGCTCCCTATATGGCTACACCTTC	CASSPTQGSLYGYTF
TRBV5-1	TRBJ2-3	TRBD2	.	TGCGCCAGCAGCTTGGTCCAGACTAGCGGGGGGCGAGATACGCAGTATTTT	CASSLVQTSGGRDTQYF
TRBV2	TRBJ1-2	.	.	TGTGCCAGCAGTCGAGAGGGCGACGGGTACTATGGCTACACCTTC	CASSREGDGYYGYTF
TRBV5-1	TRBJ1-2	TRBD1	once	TGCGCCAGCAGCTCGAGTGGACAGGGGGGGTATGGCTACACCTTC	CASSSSGQGGYGYTF
TRBV10-3	TRBJ1-1	.	.	TGTGCCATCAAAGGAGATCTGGCCGCTGAAGCTTTCTTT	CAIKGDLAAEAFF
TRBV7-3	TRBJ2-3	TRBD2	.	TGTGCCAGCAGCTTAATGGGGACTAGCGGGGTCACAGATACGCAGTATTTT	CASSLMGTSGVTDTQYF
TRBV4-1	TRBJ2-7	.	.	TGCGCCAGCAGCCCGCGGGACTTCTCCTACGAGCAGTACTTC	CASSPRDFSYEQYF
TRBV7-9	TRBJ1-1	TRBD1	.	TGTGCCAGCAGCTTGGGACAGATGAACACTGAAGCTTTCTTT	CASSLGQMNTEAFF
TRBV4-1	TRBJ1-4	.	.	TGCGCCAGCAGCATCGCGGGCGGGCGAGATGAAAAACTGTTTTTT	CASSIAGGRDEKLFF
TRBV11-2	TRBJ2-7	.	.	TGTGCCAGCGAGGGATCCGGCTCCTACGAGCAGTACTTC	CASEGSGSYEQYF
TRBV11-3	TRBJ1-2	TRBD1	.	TGTGCCAGCAGCTTAGTCGGGACAGGGGATGGCTACACCTTC	CASSLVGTGDGYTF
TRBV10-3	TRBJ1-1	.	.	TGTGCCATCACGCGGCTCCCGAACACTGAAGCTTTCTTT	CAITRLPNTEAFF
TRBV13	TRBJ2-5	TRBD2	.	TGTGCCAGCAGCTTAGGGCTAGCGGACCTGTGGGCCCAAGAGACCCAGTACTTC	CASSLGLADLWAQETQYF
TRBV13	TRBJ1-2	TRBD1	.	TGTGCCAGCAAGATTTTAGGGGGCATTGGCGACTATGGCTACACCTTC	CASKILGGIGDYGYTF
TRBV20-1	TRBJ2-7	.	.	TGCAGTGCTCTAGGACTCTACGAGCAGTACTTC	CSALGLYEQYF
TRBV14	TRBJ1-1	.	.	TGTGCCAGCAGCCAAGGCCGAGAGACAAGGGCGGGAACTGAAGCTTTCTTT	CASSQGRETRAGTEAFF
TRBV7-3	TRBJ2-7	TRBD1	once	TGTGCCAGCAGCTTACCAACACAGGGGTCCCCCTACGAGCAGTACTTC	CASSLPTQGSPYEQYF
TRBV5-4	TRBJ2-7	TRBD2	.	TGTGCCAGCAGCTTGGGGGGACTAGCGGGAGTCGAGCAGTACTTC	CASSLGGLAGVEQYF
TRBV27	TRBJ1-2	TRBD1	.	TGTGCCAGCAGTTTCCATCGACAGGGGGCCGGGCATGGCTACACCTTC	CASSFHRQGAGHGYTF
TRBV12-2	TRBJ2-5	.	.	TGTGCAAGTCGCCGGCAGACACCGGGACTAGCAGGGGGGGAGACCCAGTACTTC	CASRRQTPGLAGGETQYF
TRBV25-1	TRBJ2-7	.	.	TGTGCCAGCAGTGAATGGGAGAGGGCCTACGAGCAGTACTTC	CASSEWERAYEQYF
TRBV4-2	TRBJ2-5	TRBD2	.	TGTGCCAGCAGCCTACTTGGCGGGGGGGCAAGCCAAGAGACCCAGTACTTC	CASSLLGGGASQETQYF
TRBV28	TRBJ2-7	TRBD1	.	TGTGCCAGCAGCCCAGGGGGTGAGCAGTACTTC	CASSPGGEQYF
TRBV21-1	TRBJ2-3	.	.	TGTGCCAGCAGCGCAGCTCGGAAGCGGGAGTTTTCCACAGATACGCAGTATTTT	CASSAARKREFSTDTQYF
TRBV2	TRBJ2-7	.	.	TGTGCCAGCAGCGGACAGGGAGGGGGCTACGAGCAGTACTTC	CASSGQGGGYEQYF
TRBV2	TRBJ1-4	.	.	TGTGCCAGCATCCAGACGGGGAATGAAAAACTGTTTTTT	CASIQTGNEKLFF
TRBV27	TRBJ2-7	TRBD1	.	TGTGCCAGCAGTCCAGGGGGAAGATACGAGCAGTACTTC	CASSPGGRYEQYF
TRBV25-1	TRBJ2-1	.	.	TGTGCCAGCAGTGAATGGGCCAGAGACTCCTACAATGAGCAGTTCTTC	CASSEWARDSYNEQFF
TRBV6-5	TRBJ2-7	.	once	TGTGCCAGCAGACGCGGAACTTCCTACGAGCAGTACTTC	CASRRGTSYEQYF
TRBV27	TRBJ1-1	.	.	TGTGCCAGCAGTTCCCGCTTGGGAGCCGTAGCTTTCTTT	CASSSRLGAVAFF
TRBV6-1	TRBJ1-4	.	.	TGTGCCAGCAGTGCGGGTTTTCCGCGGACTAATGAAAAACTGTTTTTT	CASSAGFPRTNEKLFF
TRBV7-6	TRBJ2-1	.	.	TGTGCCAGCAGCTTAGGGAGTCTTCCGAATGAGCAGTTCTTC	CASSLGSLPNEQFF
TRBV10-1	TRBJ2-7	TRBD1	.	TGCGCCAGCAGTGAGTGGACAGGGGGATCCTACGAGCAGTACTTC	CASSEWTGGSYEQYF
TRBV10-3	TRBJ2-7	.	.	TGTGCCATCAGACAGACAGAGGTCGGCTACGAGCAGTACTTC	CAIRQTEVGYEQYF
TRBV19	TRBJ1-4	.	.	TGTGCCAGTAGAGGAGAGAGGCGATCGACTAATGAAAAACTGTTTTTT	CASRGERRSTNEKLFF
TRBV27	TRBJ1-2	TRBD1	.	TGTGCCAGCAGTTTATACGGGACAGGGGCCTATGGCTACACCTTC	CASSLYGTGAYGYTF
TRBV5-1	TRBJ2-1	.	.	TGCGCCAGCAGCTTCGGGGGAGACTACAATGAGCAGTTCTTC	CASSFGGDYNEQFF
TRBV10-3	TRBJ2-7	TRBD1	.	TGTGCCACGACAGGGAATAACTACGAGCAGTACTTC	CATTGNNYEQYF
TRBV15	TRBJ2-2	TRBD2	.	TGTGCCACCTTATTACTAGCGGGAGAAACAACCGGGGAGCTGTTTTTT	CATLLLAGETTGELFF
TRBV9	TRBJ1-1	.	few	TGTGCCAGCAGGGAAAGGGAGGACACTGAAGCTTTCTTT	CASREREDTEAFF
TRBV27	TRBJ2-7	.	.	TGTGCCAGCAAGCCCTACGAGCAGTACTTC	CASKPYEQYF
TRBV7-3	TRBJ2-3	TRBD2	once	TGTGCCAGCAGCTTAAGGGGGGGAAGCACAGATACGCAGTATTTT	CASSLRGGSTDTQYF
TRBV5-1	TRBJ2-1	TRBD1	.	TGCGCCAGCAGCTTGCGGGACAGGGGGCTCAATGAGCAGTTCTTC	CASSLRDRGLNEQFF
TRBV7-2	TRBJ2-7	TRBD2	.	TGTGCCAGCAGCAGCGGACTAGTAGGCTACGAGCAGTACTTC	CASSSGLVGYEQYF
TRBV6-5	TRBJ1-2	.	.	TGTGCCAGCAGTTACGAGACAGGCGGTGGCTACACCTTC	CASSYETGGGYTF
TRBV28	TRBJ2-5	.	.	TGTGCCAGCAGTGGTGGGCGCAGGCCCCAAGAGACCCAGTACTTC	CASSGGRRPQETQYF
TRBV6-6	TRBJ1-3	.	.	TGTGCCAGCAGTTCAGAACCTGGAAACACCATATATTTT	CASSSEPGNTIYF
TRBV14	TRBJ2-7	.	.	TGTGCCAGCAGCCAAGGAACATGGGCAGCTCCCTACGAGCAGTACTTC	CASSQGTWAAPYEQYF
TRBV4-1	TRBJ2-7	.	.	TGCGCCAGCAGCCAAGAAGGAATCGGTCCTCCGGGGGAGCAGTACTTC	CASSQEGIGPPGEQYF
TRBV5-1	TRBJ2-3	.	.	TGCGCCAGCAGCTTGGCCCTAGATACGCAGTATTTT	CASSLALDTQYF
TRBV14	TRBJ2-2	TRBD1	.	TGTGCCAGCAGCCAAGAATTCAGGGGGCTCGGCGGGGAGCTGTTTTTT	CASSQEFRGLGGELFF
TRBV6-4	TRBJ1-4	TRBD1	.	TGTGCCAGCAGTGACTCATCACAGGGGCGGGTGGGTGGAAAACTGTTTTTT	CASSDSSQGRVGGKLFF
TRBV10-3	TRBJ2-7	TRBD1	.	TGTGCCATCAGTGGACAGGGGCCTTCCTACGAGCAGTACTTC	CAISGQGPSYEQYF
TRBV6-5	TRBJ1-3	TRBD1	.	TGTGCCAGCAGTTACTCTCCAGGGGGACCTGGAAACACCATATATTTT	CASSYSPGGPGNTIYF
TRBV2	TRBJ1-5	.	.	TGTGCCAGCAGTCCTCTGGACAGCCACTATCAGCCCCAGCATTTT	CASSPLDSHYQPQHF
TRBV11-2	TRBJ2-2	TRBD1	.	TGTGCCAGCGGGGGACAGGGGGCGTTAGGCGGGGAGCTGTTTTTT	CASGGQGALGGELFF
TRBV11-2	TRBJ2-2	TRBD2	.	TGTGCCAGCAGGATAGCGGGGGCCAGGACCGGGGAGCTGTTTTTT	CASRIAGARTGELFF